The next 9 T cell receptor beta chains were all read from a single sample in a study of blood T cell repertoires in COVID-19. Libraries were prepared by immunoSEQ multiplex PCR; TCRdb keeps only in-frame clonotypes and omits some of them. This sample has about 100,000 clones; about 84% occur once, and the top ten carry around 13%. Source material: peripheral blood. The source is a human donor in a cohort sampled during active COVID-19.

The chain links TRBV29-1 to TRBJ1-4, with D perhaps TRBD1 (5 bases). Germline V gives CDR1 SQVTM, CDR2 ANQGSEA. V shed 2 bases and J shed 8 bases, with 21 bases lying between them. The CDR3 has 16 amino acids. The CDR3, as DNA: TGCAGCGTTGAAAGGGCCAGGGCCGGACGGGTCGAAAAACTGTTTTTT. This translates into CSVERARAGRVEKLFF.

This clone occurred a few times. The chain links TRBV4-1 to TRBJ2-7, with 9 bases lining up with TRBD2. The ends lost 4 bases at V and 3 bases at J; junction bases unmatched: 19. The CDR3 is 19 residues long. CDR1 is MGHRA and CDR2 is YSYEKL in the germline V gene. The CDR3 sequence is CASSRPPGTSTSGDYEQYF. CDR3 DNA: TGCGCCAGCAGCCGACCGCCCGGGACTAGCACATCAGGGGACTACGAGCAGTACTTC.

The rearrangement links TRBV3-1 (or the pseudogene TRBV3-2) to TRBJ2-3, with 8 bases lining up with TRBD2. The CDR3 extends over 17 amino acids. The junction had 8 bases not matched to a gene; V was cut back by 0 bases and J by 3 bases. Germline values: CDR1 LGHDT, CDR2 YNNKEL (reference sequence). For the CDR3, the DNA is TGTGCCAGCAGCCAAGATAGAGTAGCGGGGATAACAGATACGCAGTATTTT. It encodes CASSQDRVAGITDTQYF.

The genes are TRBV5-1 and TRBJ2-1; 10 nucleotides align to TRBD1. Germline V gene sequence: CDR1 SGHRS, CDR2 YFSETQ. This CDR3 is built from 20 residues. V shed 0 bases, J shed 5 bases, and the junction held 17 bases outside the gene matches. This CDR3 reads CASSLVSPPTQGQGNNEQFF. CDR3 bases: TGCGCCAGCAGCTTGGTTTCCCCTCCAACTCAGGGACAGGGGAACAATGAGCAGTTCTTC.

To note about this clone: Other DNA variants within this sample encode the same CDR3. The rearrangement links TRBV7-8 to TRBJ1-2; 7 nucleotides line up with TRBD1. With 5 bases clipped from V and 7 bases from J, the junction kept 7 bases outside the gene matches. CDR1 SGHVS and CDR2 FQNEAQ come from the germline V gene. The CDR3 contains 13 residues. This CDR3 is CASSRDRVGGYTF. The CDR3 region has the DNA TGTGCCAGCAGCCGCGACAGGGTGGGTGGCTACACCTTC. The full variable domain, completed using reference TRBV7-8 and TRBJ1-2, is GAGVSQSPRYKVAKRGQDVALRCDPISGHVSLFWYQQALGQGPEFLTYFQNEAQLDKSGLPSDRFFAERPEGSVSTLKIQRTQQEDSAVYLCASSRDRVGGYTFGSGTRLTVV.

This clone was seen a handful of times. V is TRBV6-1 and J is TRBJ1-1; D is possibly TRBD1 (5 bases). The CDR3 has 13 residues. Germline V lookup: CDR1 MNHNS, CDR2 SASEGT. Trimming pared 2 bases from V and 5 bases from J, leaving 9 bases between. The CDR3 DNA is TGTGCCAGCAGTGAACAGGGTATAACTGAAGCTTTCTTT. The encoded protein is CASSEQGITEAFF.

The V call is TRBV19, the J call TRBJ2-7, with a possible D match to TRBD2 (7 bases). V lost 4 bases to trimming and J lost 0 bases, with 10 bases between them. The CDR3 totals 14 residues. Germline V gives CDR1 LNHDA, CDR2 SQIVND (reference sequence). The CDR3 region is CASSTAGASYEQYF. Here the CDR3 DNA reads TGTGCCAGTAGTACGGCGGGGGCCTCCTACGAGCAGTACTTC.

The V call is TRBV4-1, the J call TRBJ2-3; TRBD2 matches at 7 bases. V gave up 0 bases and J gave up 0 bases; unmatched junction bases: 3. The germline V gene has CDR1 MGHRA and CDR2 YSYEKL. This CDR3 spans 16 amino acids. The CDR3 loop is CASSQEGAGSTDTQYF. CDR3 coding DNA: TGCGCCAGCAGCCAAGAGGGAGCGGGAAGCACAGATACGCAGTATTTT.

The V and J genes are TRBV7-2 and TRBJ2-7, with 9 bases identical to TRBD1. V dropped 3 bases and J dropped 1; count of bases not matched to a gene: 4. This CDR3 region has 15 residues. Germline CDR1 reads SGHTA; CDR2 reads FQGNSA. The CDR3 DNA reads as TGTGCCAGCAGCTTTGGGACAGGGCCTTCCTACGAGCAGTACTTC. It encodes CASSFGTGPSYEQYF.